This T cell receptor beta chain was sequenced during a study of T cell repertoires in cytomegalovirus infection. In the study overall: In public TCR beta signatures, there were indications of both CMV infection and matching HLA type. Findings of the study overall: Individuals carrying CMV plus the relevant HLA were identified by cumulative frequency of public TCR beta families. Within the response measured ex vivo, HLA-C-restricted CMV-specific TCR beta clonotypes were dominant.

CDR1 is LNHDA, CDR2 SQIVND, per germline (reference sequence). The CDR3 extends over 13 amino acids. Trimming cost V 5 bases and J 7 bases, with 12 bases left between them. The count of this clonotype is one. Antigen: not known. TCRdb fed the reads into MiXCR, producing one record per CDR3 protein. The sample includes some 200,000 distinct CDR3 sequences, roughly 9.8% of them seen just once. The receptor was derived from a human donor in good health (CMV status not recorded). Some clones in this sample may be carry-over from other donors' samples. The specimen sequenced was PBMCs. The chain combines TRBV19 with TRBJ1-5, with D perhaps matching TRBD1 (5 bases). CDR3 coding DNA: TGTGCCAGTAGTTGTGAGGGGAAGCAGCCCCAGCATTTT. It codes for CASSCEGKQPQHF.